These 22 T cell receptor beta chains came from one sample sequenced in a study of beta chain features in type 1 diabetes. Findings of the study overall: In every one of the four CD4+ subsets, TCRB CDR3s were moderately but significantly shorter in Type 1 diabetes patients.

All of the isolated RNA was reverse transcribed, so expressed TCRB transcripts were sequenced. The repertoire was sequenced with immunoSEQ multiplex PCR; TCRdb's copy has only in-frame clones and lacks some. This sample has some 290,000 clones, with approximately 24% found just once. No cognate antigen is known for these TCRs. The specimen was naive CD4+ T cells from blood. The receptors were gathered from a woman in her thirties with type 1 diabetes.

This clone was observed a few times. The CDR3 protein is CASSGQRASSYNEQFF. The DNA for the CDR3 is TGTGCCAGCAGCGGGCAGCGGGCAAGCTCCTACAATGAGCAGTTCTTC. The chain uses TRBV28 and TRBJ2-1; weak D call: TRBD2 (6 bases). Germline V gene sequence: CDR1 MDHEN, CDR2 SYDVKM. This CDR3 has 16 residues. Between the trimmed V and J ends, which lost 6 bases and 0 bases, there was a span of 15 bases.

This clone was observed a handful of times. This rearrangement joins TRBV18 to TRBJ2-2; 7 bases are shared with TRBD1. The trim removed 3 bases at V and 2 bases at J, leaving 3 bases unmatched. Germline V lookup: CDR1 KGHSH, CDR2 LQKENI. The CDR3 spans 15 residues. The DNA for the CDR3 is TGTGCCAGCTCACCGGGGACAGCCAACACCGGGGAGCTGTTTTTT. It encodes CASSPGTANTGELFF.

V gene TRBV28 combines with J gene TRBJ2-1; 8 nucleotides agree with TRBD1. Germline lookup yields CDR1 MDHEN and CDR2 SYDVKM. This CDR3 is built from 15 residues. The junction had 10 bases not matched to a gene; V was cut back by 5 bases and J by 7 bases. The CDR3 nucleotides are TGTGCCAGCAGTCACTCACGGACAGGGCGAAATGAGCAGTTCTTC. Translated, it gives CASSHSRTGRNEQFF.

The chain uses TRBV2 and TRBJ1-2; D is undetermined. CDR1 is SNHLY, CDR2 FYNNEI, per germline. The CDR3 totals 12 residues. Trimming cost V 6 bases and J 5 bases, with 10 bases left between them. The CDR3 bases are TGTGCCAGCAGGGAGTATGGGTATGGCTACACCTTC. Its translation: CASREYGYGYTF.

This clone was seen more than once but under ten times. CDR3 protein: CASSLEISSYNEQFF. CDR3 nucleotide sequence: TGTGCCAGCTCACTAGAGATTAGCTCCTACAATGAGCAGTTCTTC. This sequence joins TRBV18 and TRBJ2-1; D is unclear. Germline V gene lookup returns CDR1 KGHSH and CDR2 LQKENI. CDR3 length: 15 amino acids. V lost 4 bases and J lost 0, with 10 bases in between.

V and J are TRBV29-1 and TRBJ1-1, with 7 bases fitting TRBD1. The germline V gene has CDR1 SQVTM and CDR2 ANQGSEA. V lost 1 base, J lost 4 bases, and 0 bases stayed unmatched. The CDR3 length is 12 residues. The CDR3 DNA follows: TGCAGCGTTGAAGCAGGGGGCACTGAAGCTTTCTTT. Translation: CSVEAGGTEAFF.

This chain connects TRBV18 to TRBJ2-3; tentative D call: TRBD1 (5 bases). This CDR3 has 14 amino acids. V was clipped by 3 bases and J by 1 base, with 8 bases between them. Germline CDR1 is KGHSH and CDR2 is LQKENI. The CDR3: CASSPDSGTDTQYF. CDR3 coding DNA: TGTGCCAGCTCACCCGACAGCGGCACAGATACGCAGTATTTT.

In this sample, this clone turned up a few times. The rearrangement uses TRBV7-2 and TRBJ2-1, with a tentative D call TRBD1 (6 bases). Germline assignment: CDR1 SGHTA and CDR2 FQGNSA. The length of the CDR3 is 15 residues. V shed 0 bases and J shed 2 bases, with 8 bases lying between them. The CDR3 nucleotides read TGTGCCAGCAGCTTAGCGACAGGAGCCTACAATGAGCAGTTCTTC. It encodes CASSLATGAYNEQFF.

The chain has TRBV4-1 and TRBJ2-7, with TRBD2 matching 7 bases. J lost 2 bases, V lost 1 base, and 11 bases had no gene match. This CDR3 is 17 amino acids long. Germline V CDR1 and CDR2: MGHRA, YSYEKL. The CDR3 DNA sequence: TGCGCCAGCAGCCAAGGTTACCTAGCGGCGTATCCCTACGAGCAGTACTTC. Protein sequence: CASSQGYLAAYPYEQYF.

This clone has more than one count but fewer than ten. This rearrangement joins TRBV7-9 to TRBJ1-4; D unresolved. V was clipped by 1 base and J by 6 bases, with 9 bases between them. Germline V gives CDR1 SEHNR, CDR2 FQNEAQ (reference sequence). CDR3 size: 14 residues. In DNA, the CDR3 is TGTGCCAGCAGCTTAGTGCCAGGCGATGAAAAACTGTTTTTT. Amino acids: CASSLVPGDEKLFF.

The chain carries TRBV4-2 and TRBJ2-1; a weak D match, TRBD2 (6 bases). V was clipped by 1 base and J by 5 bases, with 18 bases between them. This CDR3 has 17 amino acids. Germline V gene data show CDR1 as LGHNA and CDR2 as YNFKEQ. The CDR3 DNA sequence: TGTGCCAGCAGCCAAGTGGATACCGGGACTTATAACAATGAGCAGTTCTTC. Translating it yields CASSQVDTGTYNNEQFF.

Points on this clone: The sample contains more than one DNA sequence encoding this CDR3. This chain's CDR3 is CASSLVQGQETQYF. Written as DNA, the CDR3 is TGTGCCAGCAGCTTAGTCCAGGGCCAAGAGACCCAGTACTTC. This rearrangement joins TRBV11-2 to TRBJ2-5; D possibly corresponds to TRBD1 (5 bases). Germline CDR1 reads SGHAT; CDR2 reads FQNNGV. The V gene lost 1 base and the J gene lost 1 base, with 7 bases spanning the gap. The CDR3 has 14 amino acids.

The CDR3 DNA sequence: TGTGCCATCAGTGAAGGAGGAGACGAGCAGTACTTC. Translating it yields CAISEGGDEQYF. The chain carries TRBV10-3 and TRBJ2-7; tentative D call: TRBD2 (5 bases). Per germline, CDR1 ENHRY and CDR2 SYGVKD. The V end lost 3 bases, the J end lost 5 bases, and 8 bases lay between the germline ends. The CDR3 has 12 residues.

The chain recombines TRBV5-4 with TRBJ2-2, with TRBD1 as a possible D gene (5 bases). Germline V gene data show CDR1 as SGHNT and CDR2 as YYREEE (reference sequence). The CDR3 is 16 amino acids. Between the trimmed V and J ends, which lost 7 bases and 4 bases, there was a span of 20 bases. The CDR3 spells CASLEKGRTSTGELFF. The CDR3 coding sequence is TGTGCCAGCCTAGAAAAGGGGCGAACGAGCACCGGGGAGCTGTTTTTT. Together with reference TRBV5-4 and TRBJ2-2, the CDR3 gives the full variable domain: ETGVTQSPTHLIKTRGQQVTLRCSSQSGHNTVSWYQQALGQGPQFIFQYYREEENGRGNFPPRFSGLQFPNYSSELNVNALELDDSALYLCASLEKGRTSTGELFFGEGSRLTVL.

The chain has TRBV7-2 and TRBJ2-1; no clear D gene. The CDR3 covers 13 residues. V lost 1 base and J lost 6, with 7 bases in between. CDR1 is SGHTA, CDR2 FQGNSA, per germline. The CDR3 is CASSLVRSNEQFF. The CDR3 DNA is TGTGCCAGCAGCTTAGTTCGCAGCAATGAGCAGTTCTTC.

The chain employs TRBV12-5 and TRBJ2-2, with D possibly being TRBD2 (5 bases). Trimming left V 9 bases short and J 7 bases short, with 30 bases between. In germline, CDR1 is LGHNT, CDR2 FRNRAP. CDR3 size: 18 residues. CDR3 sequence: CASRPHKEGTLGGGELFF. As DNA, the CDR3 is TGTGCTAGCCGTCCCCACAAAGAAGGAACGTTAGGAGGCGGGGAGCTGTTTTTT. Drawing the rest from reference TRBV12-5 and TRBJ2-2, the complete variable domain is DARVTQTPRHKVTEMGQEVTMRCQPILGHNTVFWYRQTMMQGLELLAYFRNRAPLDDSGMPKDRFSAEMPDATLATLKIQPSEPRDSAVYFCASRPHKEGTLGGGELFFGEGSRLTVL.

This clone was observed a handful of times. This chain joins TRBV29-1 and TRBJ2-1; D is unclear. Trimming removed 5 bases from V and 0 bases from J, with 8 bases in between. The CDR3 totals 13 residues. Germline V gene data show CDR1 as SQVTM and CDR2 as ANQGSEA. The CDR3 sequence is CSVSTSSYNEQFF. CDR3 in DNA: TGCAGCGTTTCCACAAGCTCCTACAATGAGCAGTTCTTC.

CDR3 region: CASSQQKREGLDEQYF. The CDR3 DNA is TGCGCCAGCAGCCAACAAAAGCGGGAGGGCCTTGACGAGCAGTACTTC. The rearrangement links TRBV4-1 to TRBJ2-7; 10 nucleotides line up with TRBD2. The CDR3 length is 16 residues. Germline CDR1 is MGHRA and CDR2 is YSYEKL. The V and J ends lost 2 bases and 5 bases, in that order; junction bases with no gene match: 9.

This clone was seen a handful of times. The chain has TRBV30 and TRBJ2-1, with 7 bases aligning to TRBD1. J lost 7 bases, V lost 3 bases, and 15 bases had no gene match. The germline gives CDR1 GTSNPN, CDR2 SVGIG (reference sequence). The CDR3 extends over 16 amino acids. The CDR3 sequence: CAWSELRDSIRNEQFF. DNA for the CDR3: TGTGCCTGGAGCGAACTCCGGGACAGTATTCGGAATGAGCAGTTCTTC.

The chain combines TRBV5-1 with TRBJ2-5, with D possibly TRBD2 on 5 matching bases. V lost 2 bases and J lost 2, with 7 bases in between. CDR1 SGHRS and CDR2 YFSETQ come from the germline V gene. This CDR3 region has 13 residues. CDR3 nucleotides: TGCGCCAGCAGCTTACCGGGGCAAGAGACCCAGTACTTC. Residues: CASSLPGQETQYF.

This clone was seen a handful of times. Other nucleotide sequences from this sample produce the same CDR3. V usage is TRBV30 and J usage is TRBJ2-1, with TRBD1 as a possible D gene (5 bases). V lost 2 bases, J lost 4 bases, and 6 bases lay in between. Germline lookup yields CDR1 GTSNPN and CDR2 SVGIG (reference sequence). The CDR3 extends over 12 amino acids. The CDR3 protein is CAWSRTYNEQFF. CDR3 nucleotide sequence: TGTGCCTGGAGTCGGACATACAATGAGCAGTTCTTC.

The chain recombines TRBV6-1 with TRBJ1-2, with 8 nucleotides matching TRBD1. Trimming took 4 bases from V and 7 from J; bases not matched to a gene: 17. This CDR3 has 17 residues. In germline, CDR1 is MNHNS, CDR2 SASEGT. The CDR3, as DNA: TGTGCCAGCAGTGCCACTGGACAGGGAACCATTGCGAGTGGCTACACCTTC. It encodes CASSATGQGTIASGYTF.